The 25 T cell receptor beta chains reported below all come from one sample, sequenced in a study of blood T cell repertoires in COVID-19. Here immunoSEQ multiplex PCR was the method, and the copy in TCRdb shows in-frame clones only, minus some. The sample shows under 300,000 clones, roughly nine tenths of them seen only once. The sample was peripheral blood. The receptor source for this set is a man between 60 and 70 years old who had recovered from COVID-19.

The chain couples TRBV6-5 to TRBJ1-5, with D uncertain. This CDR3 contains 14 residues. Trimming removed 6 bases from V and 3 bases from J, with 12 bases in between. From germline, CDR1 is MNHEY and CDR2 SVGAGI. CDR3 amino acids: CASRLGRFNQPQHF. The CDR3, as DNA: TGTGCCAGCAGACTAGGACGGTTCAATCAGCCCCAGCATTTT.

With respect to this clone: One base away lies a much larger clone, so this may be a sequencing read error. The identical CDR3 is also encoded by other nucleotide sequences in the sample. The V and J genes are TRBV6-4 and TRBJ2-2; 7 bases are a match to TRBD1. CDR3 size: 14 residues. The ends lost 5 bases at V and 2 bases at J; junction bases unmatched: 2. Germline assignment: CDR1 MRHNA and CDR2 SNTAGT. CDR3 residues: CASSRDRNTGELFF. CDR3 nucleotide sequence: TGTGCCAGCAGTCGGGACAGAAACACCGGGGAGCTGTTTTTT.

The chain carries TRBV5-1 and TRBJ2-3, with 9 nucleotides matching TRBD2. J was trimmed by 2 bases and V by 4 bases; bases with no gene match: 8. This CDR3 has 16 residues. Germline V lookup: CDR1 SGHRS, CDR2 YFSETQ. CDR3 sequence (DNA): TGCGCCAGCAGCCCACAAGCGGGGGGAGTCACAGATACGCAGTATTTT. Its protein product is CASSPQAGGVTDTQYF.

This clone has just one count. V gene TRBV3-1 (or the pseudogene TRBV3-2) combines with J gene TRBJ2-1; D is perhaps TRBD2 (6 bases). The germline gives CDR1 LGHDT, CDR2 YNNKEL (reference sequence). V lost 4 bases to trimming and J lost 7 bases, with 11 bases between them. The CDR3 sequence is 13 residues long. The chain's CDR3 is CASSRSGGNEQFF. CDR3 coding DNA: TGTGCCAGCAGCCGTAGTGGGGGGAATGAGCAGTTCTTC.

The sample holds a few counts of this clone. The chain joins TRBV6-5 to TRBJ1-5, with 7 bases fitting TRBD1. CDR3 size: 16 residues. In germline, CDR1 is MNHEY, CDR2 SVGAGI. V lost 4 bases, J lost 3 bases, and 9 bases stayed unmatched. The CDR3 loop reads CASSFPDRPANQPQHF. Written as DNA, the CDR3 is TGTGCCAGCAGTTTCCCGGACAGGCCGGCCAATCAGCCCCAGCATTTT.

The chain recombines TRBV4-2 with TRBJ1-2; maybe TRBD1 (5 bases). The germline gives CDR1 LGHNA, CDR2 YNFKEQ. The CDR3 has 15 residues. V lost 0 bases and J lost 6, with 14 bases in between. The CDR3 sequence: CASSQDSGRGDGYTF. CDR3 nucleotide sequence: TGTGCCAGCAGCCAAGATAGCGGGCGAGGGGATGGCTACACCTTC.

This clone was picked up a small number of times. The CDR3: CAWTNNRGRGVLNTEAFF. The CDR3 DNA follows: TGTGCCTGGACGAATAACAGGGGGCGCGGGGTGTTGAACACTGAAGCTTTCTTT. The chain employs TRBV30 and TRBJ1-1; 9 positions match TRBD1. The CDR3 runs 18 residues. Germline loops: CDR1 GTSNPN, CDR2 SVGIG (reference sequence). Trimming removed 4 bases from V and 0 bases from J; junction bases left unmatched: 15.

V gene TRBV6-6 combines with J gene TRBJ2-7; TRBD1 matches at 8 bases. Germline CDR1 is MNHNY and CDR2 is SVGAGI (reference sequence). The CDR3 sequence is 14 residues long. The V and J ends lost 6 bases and 0 bases, in that order; junction bases with no gene match: 4. CDR3 sequence reads: CASSNGQGSYEQYF. DNA of the CDR3: TGTGCCAGCAGCAACGGACAGGGCTCCTACGAGCAGTACTTC.

The chain joins TRBV7-9 to TRBJ1-2; D call uncertain. V was shortened by 4 bases and J by 3 bases, with 12 bases between the two germline ends. The CDR3 has 14 amino acids. Germline CDR1 SEHNR, CDR2 FQNEAQ (reference sequence). CDR3 in amino acids: CASSSQDFHYGYTF. As DNA, the CDR3 is TGTGCCAGCAGCTCCCAGGACTTCCACTATGGCTACACCTTC.

The chain carries TRBV5-1 and TRBJ2-2; TRBD2 matches at 7 bases. Unmatched junction bases numbered 6, after V lost 5 bases and J lost 2 bases. This CDR3 has 15 residues. Germline assignment: CDR1 SGHRS and CDR2 YFSETQ. The CDR3 sequence is CASRVAGENTGELFF. The CDR3 nucleotides are TGCGCCAGCAGGGTTGCGGGGGAAAACACCGGGGAGCTGTTTTTT.

The J gene is TRBJ1-5, the V gene TRBV7-9, with 7 bases identical to TRBD1. Germline V gene lookup returns CDR1 SEHNR and CDR2 FQNEAQ (reference sequence). V shed 3 bases, J shed 5 bases, and the junction held 4 bases outside the gene matches. The CDR3 spans 14 residues. The CDR3 protein is CASSLYRGDQPQHF. CDR3 sequence (DNA): TGTGCCAGCAGCTTGTACAGGGGAGATCAGCCCCAGCATTTT. The whole variable domain, remainder taken from reference TRBV7-9 and TRBJ1-5, is DTGVSQNPRHKITKRGQNVTFRCDPISEHNRLYWYRQTLGQGPEFLTYFQNEAQLEKSRLLSDRFSAERPKGSFSTLEIQRTEQGDSAMYLCASSLYRGDQPQHFGDGTRLSIL.

The chain carries TRBV7-9 and TRBJ2-1, with D perhaps TRBD1 (5 bases). The germline gives CDR1 SEHNR, CDR2 FQNEAQ (reference sequence). The CDR3 runs 13 residues. V was trimmed by 3 bases and J by 5 bases, leaving 8 bases between them. The CDR3 DNA sequence: TGTGCCAGCAGCTTTAGGGGCCACAATGAGCAGTTCTTC. It translates to CASSFRGHNEQFF.

This chain connects TRBV5-1 to TRBJ1-4, with 8 bases lining up with TRBD1. Looked up from germline, CDR1 is SGHRS and CDR2 is YFSETQ. The V gene end was trimmed by 0 bases and the J gene end by 10 bases; junction bases not matched to a gene: 5. The CDR3 runs to 14 residues. The CDR3 loop reads CASSLGAGGGKLFF. The CDR3 bases are TGCGCCAGCAGCTTGGGGGCAGGGGGCGGAAAACTGTTTTTT.

This clone has a single count. The chain employs TRBV19 and TRBJ2-3; TRBD2 matches 10 bases. In germline, CDR1 is LNHDA, CDR2 SQIVND (reference sequence). The V gene end was trimmed by 4 bases and the J gene end by 3 bases; junction bases not matched to a gene: 7. The CDR3 has 16 residues. In DNA, the CDR3 is TGTGCCAGTAGTACCGAGCGGGGGGGCAGAACAGATACGCAGTATTTT. It encodes CASSTERGGRTDTQYF.

This clone was counted only a few times. The chain is built from TRBV4-2 and TRBJ2-2; 8 positions agree with TRBD2. Germline CDR1 LGHNA, CDR2 YNFKEQ. The ends lost 1 base at V and 3 bases at J; junction bases unmatched: 4. The CDR3 totals 16 residues. The CDR3 DNA reads TGTGCCAGCAGCCAAGCGCGGGGGGCTGACACCGGGGAGCTGTTTTTT. Amino acid sequence: CASSQARGADTGELFF.

The V and J genes are TRBV7-8 and TRBJ2-2, with D perhaps matching TRBD1 (6 bases). Trimming took off 3 bases at V and 0 bases at J, with 11 bases between the two ends. The CDR3 is 16 residues long. CDR1 is SGHVS and CDR2 is FQNEAQ in the germline V gene. As DNA, the CDR3 is TGTGCCAGCAGCTTGAGGCCAGGGGCGAACACCGGGGAGCTGTTTTTT. Translation: CASSLRPGANTGELFF.

The CDR3: CASSAGAGRLEGANYGYTF. In DNA form, the CDR3 reads TGCGCCAGCAGCGCGGGAGCGGGCAGGCTCGAGGGAGCTAACTATGGCTACACCTTC. The chain combines TRBV5-1 with TRBJ1-2; D unclear. Trimming shortened V by 4 bases and J by 0 bases, and 25 bases separated the two germline ends. Germline CDR1 is SGHRS and CDR2 is YFSETQ. The CDR3 sequence is 19 residues long.

This chain connects TRBV2 to TRBJ1-2; D possibly corresponds to TRBD1 (5 bases). V lost 6 bases, J lost 5 bases, and 10 bases lay in between. Germline-derived CDR1 and CDR2 are SNHLY and FYNNEI. There are 12 residues in the CDR3. CDR3 sequence reads: CASRSDSYGYTF. The CDR3 coding sequence is TGTGCCAGCAGATCAGACAGTTATGGCTACACCTTC.

This chain connects TRBV19 to TRBJ1-4; the D is unclear. Trimming cost V 3 bases and J 3 bases, with 11 bases left between them. Germline CDR1 is LNHDA and CDR2 is SQIVND (reference sequence). This CDR3 spans 15 amino acids. DNA of the CDR3: TGTGCCAGTAGTATCGTATGGCGGTCTAATGAAAAACTGTTTTTT. This sequence encodes CASSIVWRSNEKLFF. The whole variable domain, remainder taken from reference TRBV19 and TRBJ1-4, is DGGITQSPKYLFRKEGQNVTLSCEQNLNHDAMYWYRQDPGQGLRLIYYSQIVNDFQKGDIAEGYSVSREKKESFPLTVTSAQKNPTAFYLCASSIVWRSNEKLFFGSGTQLSVL.

The chain employs TRBV30 and TRBJ1-5; no clear D gene. CDR1 and CDR2 (germline): GTSNPN, SVGIG (reference sequence). The CDR3 consists of 13 residues. The V gene lost 0 bases and the J gene lost 4 bases, with 7 bases spanning the gap. The CDR3: CAWSVGQNQPQHF. DNA for the CDR3: TGTGCCTGGAGTGTTGGGCAGAATCAGCCCCAGCATTTT.

V gene TRBV5-8 combines with J gene TRBJ1-1; possibly TRBD1 for D (6 bases). Per germline, CDR1 SGHTS and CDR2 YDEGEE. The length of the CDR3 is 14 residues. V was shortened by 1 base and J by 6 bases, with 13 bases between the two germline ends. CDR3 bases: TGTGCCAGCAGCTTGTCTGGGGGCGTCTCTGAAGCTTTCTTT. It encodes CASSLSGGVSEAFF. Looking up the rest from reference TRBV5-8 and TRBJ1-1 gives the full variable domain: EAGVTQSPTHLIKTRGQQATLRCSPISGHTSVYWYQQALGLGLQFLLWYDEGEERNRGNFPPRFSGRQFPNYSSELNVNALELEDSALYLCASSLSGGVSEAFFGQGTRLTVV.

The genes are TRBV5-1 and TRBJ2-4; TRBD2 is a possible D gene (6 bases). The V end lost 4 bases, the J end lost 0 bases, and 14 bases lay between the germline ends. The germline V gene has CDR1 SGHRS and CDR2 YFSETQ. The CDR3 loop spans 16 amino acids. The CDR3 is CASSPGGELAKNIQYF. The DNA of the CDR3 is TGCGCCAGCAGCCCTGGAGGGGAGCTAGCCAAAAACATTCAGTACTTC.

This chain joins TRBV5-6 and TRBJ2-2, with 7 bases aligning to TRBD1. V lost 4 bases and J lost 1; bases outside the gene matches: 13. The germline gives CDR1 SGHDT, CDR2 YYEEEE. The CDR3 is 18 residues long. CDR3 region: CASSHILFGTENTGELFF. CDR3 nucleotide sequence: TGTGCCAGCAGCCACATACTATTCGGGACAGAGAACACCGGGGAGCTGTTTTTT. The full variable domain, rest sourced from reference TRBV5-6 and TRBJ2-2, is DAGVTQSPTHLIKTRGQQVTLRCSPKSGHDTVSWYQQALGQGPQFIFQYYEEEERQRGNFPDRFSGHQFPNYSSELNVNALLLGDSALYLCASSHILFGTENTGELFFGEGSRLTVL.

The chain couples TRBV27 to TRBJ2-3; TRBD2 aligns across 8 bases. Trimming at V came to 3 bases and at J to 1 base, leaving 3 bases not matched to a gene. The length of the CDR3 is 15 residues. CDR1 is MNHEY, CDR2 SMNVEV, per germline (reference sequence). The CDR3 DNA reads as TGTGCCAGCAGTTTCGCGACTAGCGGCACAGATACGCAGTATTTT. This encodes CASSFATSGTDTQYF.

The gene calls are TRBV7-8 and TRBJ1-4; D gene uncertain. V gave up 2 bases and J gave up 9 bases, with 13 bases separating them. The CDR3 runs 14 residues. CDR1 is SGHVS and CDR2 is FQNEAQ in the germline V gene. Here the CDR3 DNA reads TGTGCCAGCAGCTTAAACCCTCAGTCCCAAAAACTGTTTTTT. Encoded protein: CASSLNPQSQKLFF.